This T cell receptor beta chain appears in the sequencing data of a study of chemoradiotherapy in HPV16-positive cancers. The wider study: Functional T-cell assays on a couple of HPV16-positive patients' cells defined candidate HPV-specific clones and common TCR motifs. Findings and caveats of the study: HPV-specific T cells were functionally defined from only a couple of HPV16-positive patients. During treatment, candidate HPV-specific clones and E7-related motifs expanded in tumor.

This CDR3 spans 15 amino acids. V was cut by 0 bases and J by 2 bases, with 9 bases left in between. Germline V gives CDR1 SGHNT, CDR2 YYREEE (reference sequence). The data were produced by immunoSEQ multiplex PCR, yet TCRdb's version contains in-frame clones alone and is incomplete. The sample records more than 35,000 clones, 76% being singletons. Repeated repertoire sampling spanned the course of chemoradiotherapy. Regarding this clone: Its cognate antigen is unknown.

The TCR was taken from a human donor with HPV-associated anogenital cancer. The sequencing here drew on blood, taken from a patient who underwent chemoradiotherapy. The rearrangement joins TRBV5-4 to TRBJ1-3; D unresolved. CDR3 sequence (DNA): TGTGCCAGCAGCTTGGTCGGGCCAGCTGGAAACACCATATATTTT. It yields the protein CASSLVGPAGNTIYF.